These 4 T cell receptor beta chains were sequenced from one sample in a study of shared clonotypes between healthy human individuals. The assay was immunoSEQ multiplex PCR, and TCRdb's table has in-frame clones only and misses some. Among roughly 500,000 clones listed, approximately 94% were seen once. Sample: naive CD4+ T cells sorted from blood. The subset was: CD45RA+ positively selected. These receptors all come from a woman aged 30 to 39 in good health.

This chain connects TRBV25-1 to TRBJ1-2; a weak D match, TRBD1 (5 bases). Germline CDR1 is MGHDK and CDR2 is SYGVNS. With 6 bases removed from V and 7 bases from J, the gap between germline ends came to 12 bases. The CDR3 covers 12 residues. DNA for the CDR3: TGTGCCAGCAGGCAGGGTCCCTTTGGCTACACCTTC. Encoded protein: CASRQGPFGYTF.

This clone was detected once. This chain uses TRBV28 with TRBJ2-5, with a possible D match to TRBD2 (5 bases). This CDR3 has 13 amino acids. Germline V lookup: CDR1 MDHEN, CDR2 SYDVKM. V lost 0 bases to trimming and J lost 3 bases, with 5 bases between them. CDR3 region: CASSLWEEETQYF. CDR3 DNA: TGTGCCAGCAGTTTATGGGAGGAAGAGACCCAGTACTTC.

The V and J genes are TRBV5-4 and TRBJ2-5, with 10 bases aligning to TRBD2. The V gene's germline CDR1 is SGHNT and CDR2 YYREEE (reference sequence). V trimming: 10 bases; J trimming: 2 bases; junction bases outside the gene matches: 8. There are 14 residues in the CDR3. CDR3 sequence reads: CAHGPSGRQETQYF. CDR3 DNA sequence: TGTGCCCACGGCCCTAGCGGGAGACAAGAGACCCAGTACTTC.

The V and J genes are TRBV6-5 and TRBJ2-5; D might be TRBD2 (5 bases). The CDR3 has 15 residues. CDR1 MNHEY and CDR2 SVGAGI come from the germline V gene. V was clipped by 6 bases and J by 5 bases, with 19 bases between them. DNA for the CDR3: TGTGCCAGCAGCCCCGAACCTTCGAGGGCGGAGACCCAGTACTTC. Translation: CASSPEPSRAETQYF.